Listed here is a single TCR beta chain. This clonotype has only a few counts. Its antigen is unknown. No much larger clonotype is one base removed from it; base qualities were not supplied. Library generation was performed with PCR. Sequencing was carried out with an Illumina HiSeq 2500. Molecular barcoding was employed in the preparation of TCR libraries, with unique molecular identifiers being used to normalize TCRbeta repertoire quantification. TCRdb applied fastp at Q25 and MiXCR to the public reads, then kept only in-frame beta chains. Each CDR3 protein gets just one entry, which takes the most common genes and DNA from the rows behind it. The sample table contains about 610,000 distinct CDR3 sequences; only one count was recorded for over 9.5% of them. The top ten constitute roughly 4% of the sample. This entry belongs to a study of T-cell reconstitution after alpha-beta-depleted transplantation in children (dated by TCRdb to about 2016). Turning to the overall study: Using TCR repertoire profiling, the study quantitatively followed how T-cell immune reconstitution unfolded in children after TCRalphabeta/CD19-depleted allogeneic hematopoietic cell transplantation.

The CDR3 spans 14 residues, from the cysteine through the phenylalanine. CDR3 DNA is the only sequence kept; it has 42 bases, read in frame from the first base. V and J lose 4 bases and 7 bases, and a span of 13 bases separates them. The germline V gene provides CDR1 MNHNS and CDR2 SASEGT. The origin of this receptor is a human donor who donated a stem cell graft to a child with acute myeloid leukemia. Sequencing used PBMCs from the stem cell graft donor, obtained from the stem cell graft. The V and J segments used are TRBV6-1 and TRBJ2-2; the D segment might be TRBD1 or TRBD2, since each matches 5 bases. The bases read TGTGCCAGCAGTGGGGACCTTCTGGGCGGGGAGCTGTTTTTT. Its protein product is CASSGDLLGGELFF.